This note documents a single TCR beta chain sequence. Germline loops: CDR1 MNHEY, CDR2 SVGAGI. The trim removed 7 bases at V and 7 bases at J, leaving 9 bases unmatched. The CDR3 has 14 residues. In the source study's methods: Estimation of nucleated cell counts was performed using reference gene primer amplification. Libraries were prepared by immunoSEQ multiplex PCR; TCRdb keeps only in-frame clonotypes and omits some of them. For V, J and clone size, that table is used; D and trimming come from the DNA. The data show 150,000 to 250,000 clones, around 90% seen once. The sample belongs to a study of blood T cell repertoires in COVID-19. Background on the study: T cells, B-cell-depleted T cells, or PBMCs provided the cDNA or gDNA that served as material.

The chain links TRBV6-5 to TRBJ1-1; 10 bases match TRBD1. This clonotype was obtained from a woman in her 30s who had recovered from COVID-19. What was sequenced was PBMCs or T cells enriched from blood (not recorded which). This CDR3 is CASTRQGAGGEAFF. Written as DNA, the CDR3 is TGTGCCAGCACCCGACAGGGGGCAGGAGGTGAAGCTTTCTTT.